In its sample, the clone carrying this T cell receptor (beta chain) was seen many times. The CDR3 is made up of 18 amino acids. J gave up 2 bases and V 3 bases, and 7 bases lay outside the gene matches. Germline V gives CDR1 LNHDA, CDR2 SQIVND (reference sequence). Here immunoSEQ multiplex PCR was the method, and the copy in TCRdb shows in-frame clones only, minus some. The profile covers 100,000 or so clones, with less than 90% appearing a single time and 4.5% to 5.5% taken by the ten largest. The data were taken from a study of glioma-infiltrating T cells after dendritic cell vaccination. Time point described: after dendritic cell vaccination, including at tumor progression/relapse.

The receptor's source is a human donor with glioblastoma. V gene TRBV19 combines with J gene TRBJ2-2; 12 bases fit TRBD2. The sample consisted of blood, taken after dendritic cell vaccination. CDR3 in amino acids: CASSISPLAGGNTGELFF. The CDR3 DNA follows: TGTGCCAGTAGTATCTCCCCACTAGCGGGAGGAAACACCGGGGAGCTGTTTTTT.